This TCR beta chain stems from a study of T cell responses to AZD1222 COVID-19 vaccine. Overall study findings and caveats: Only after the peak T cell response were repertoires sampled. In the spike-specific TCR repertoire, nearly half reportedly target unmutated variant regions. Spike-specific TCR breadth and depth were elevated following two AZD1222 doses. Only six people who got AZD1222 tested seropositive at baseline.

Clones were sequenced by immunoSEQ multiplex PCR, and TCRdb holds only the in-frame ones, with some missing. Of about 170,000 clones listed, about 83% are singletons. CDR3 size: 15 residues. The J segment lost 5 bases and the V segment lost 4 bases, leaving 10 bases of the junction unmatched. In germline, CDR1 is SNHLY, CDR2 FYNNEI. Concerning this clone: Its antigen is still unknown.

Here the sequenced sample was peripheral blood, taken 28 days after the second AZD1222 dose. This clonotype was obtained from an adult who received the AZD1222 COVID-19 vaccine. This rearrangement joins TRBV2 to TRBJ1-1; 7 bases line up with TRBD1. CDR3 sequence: CASSGTGYLETEAFF. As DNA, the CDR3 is TGTGCCAGCAGTGGGACAGGTTACTTGGAGACTGAAGCTTTCTTT.